The following is a TCR beta chain sequence with its context. This receptor's antigen is unknown. Per-base quality was not reported, and no clone a single base away is much larger than it. Using the deep immunoSEQ assay, multiplex PCR amplified TCR CDR3 regions from genomic DNA. For each cell subset, the extracted genomic DNA was distributed evenly across all wells of several immunoSEQ 96-well plates, and each plate served as one replicate. For sorted subsets, each replicate PCR was loaded with 200 to 250 ng genomic DNA, equivalent to about 30,000 T cell genomes. Purified libraries were measured with a Qubit 3.0 fluorometer, size-checked on a Bioanalyzer 2100, and measured again with the KAPA Library Quantification kit. Every immunoSEQ 96-well plate was sequenced on a separate single-read 150-cycle Illumina NextSeq 550 flow cell. The original methods were these. Because only junctional sequences without quality scores were contained in the immunoSEQ output, filtering matching that applied to full-length reads could not be performed. To assign V/J genes and CDR3, sequences were annotated against IMGT germline references using PyIR, a Python wrapper for IgBLAST v1.9. Reads were removed for weak V/J assignments (E-value above 1e-6), missing CDR3, stop codons, out-of-frame junctions, or ambiguous translated residues. V3J clonotypes were defined by identical inferred V gene, J gene, and CDR3 amino acid sequence. The percentage overlap between two repertoires was calculated by dividing the number of shared unique clonotypes by the size of the smaller repertoire. Repertoire richness was assessed with RTK rarefaction, the Chao1 estimator, and Recon v2.1 estimates of unobserved clonotypes. Generation probabilities for all TCRbeta clonotypes obtained by the gDNA method from several donors were computed using OLGA. In its TCRdb copy, this immuneACCESS table keeps in-frame sequences only and misses some clones. Where compared with another copy, unresolved V genes explain less than half of these, and the others have no known cause. V and J calls and clone size are those listed in that table; D and trimming were worked out from the DNA. Recorded for this sample are 150,000 to 200,000 clones; approximately 61% of them occurred a single time. The ten biggest clones cover about 10% of the sample.

The data were taken from a study of shared clonotypes between healthy human individuals (dated by TCRdb to 2019 to 2021). Some background on the complete study: Two women and a few men aged 18 to 49 years were included in the cohort. Blood TCR repertoires of about five healthy adults were deeply sequenced to estimate repertoire size and the extent of clonotype sharing between individuals. To increase sequencing depth and limit assay-specific biases, different laboratories used diverse techniques to prepare libraries and sequence TCR repertoires. For each donor, CD4 naive and CD4 memory were each given three plates, CD8 naive was given two plates, and CD8 memory was given one plate. Leukapheresis yielded between about 0.94 and 8.9 billion PBMCs per donor.

What the research found in general, with its limitations: Compared with non-shared clonotypes, the clonotypes found in all four sorted-subset donors had higher generation probabilities. Sampling was restricted to blood, and TCR repertoires in tissues likely differ from the TCR repertoires found in blood. Sharing across a handful of donors was observed for around 4.8% of naive CD4, over 3% of naive CD8, about 2.5% of memory CD4, and around 0.4% of memory CD8 clonotypes. Naive subsets generally had larger estimated clonotype richness than memory subsets. Pairwise subsampling led to the expectation that sequencing depth would affect the degree of clonotype sharing among donors. Even with the large sequencing depth, rarefaction of the sorted-subset datasets indicated that sequencing was incomplete. Because the study included a small number of donors, the genetic and exposure-history diversity represented was limited.

The donors were healthy, HIV-negative adults who had no recently reported acute infections or vaccinations. All donors were Caucasian adults living in Nashville, Tennessee, USA. CD4+ T cells were enriched by magnetic negative selection; naive cells were then positively selected on CD45RA, and the negative fraction formed the memory subset. Blood was obtained by leukapheresis, after which PBMCs were separated by Ficoll-Histopaque density gradient centrifugation and cryopreserved in liquid nitrogen vapor phase. Purity and quantity of every magnetically sorted T cell population were checked by analytical flow cytometry. Each sorted fraction had its genomic DNA isolated and then quantified by UV absorbance on a Nanodrop 2000c. Taken from the germline V gene, the CDR1 and CDR2 loops are SGHTA and FQGNSA. Trimming at the junction amounts to 5 bases on V and 10 bases on J, and the germline ends lie 14 bases apart. Reading from cysteine to phenylalanine, the CDR3 counts 12 amino acids. The sequence is cut down to CDR3 DNA, 36 bases in frame from base 1.

The TCR was taken from a man aged 30-40 years in good health. The sequencing input was memory CD4+ T cells sorted from blood. The cell subset or site label on this specimen signifies: CD45RA-negative fraction. The sequence joins TRBV7-2 to TRBJ1-1, with TRBD1 tentatively as D gene (6 bases match). The CDR3 region has the sequence CASSLGRGAAFF. The sequence in DNA is TGTGCCAGCAGCCTCGGCAGGGGTGCAGCTTTCTTT.